In its sample, the clone carrying this TCR beta chain was seen once. The sample originates from a study of blood T cell repertoires in COVID-19. Germline loops: CDR1 SGHRS, CDR2 YFSETQ. This CDR3 region has 16 residues. Trimming took 4 bases from V and 4 from J; bases not matched to a gene: 11. Recruited during active infection, patients (from Seattle) were subsequently followed longitudinally. The data were produced by immunoSEQ multiplex PCR, yet TCRdb's version contains in-frame clones alone and is incomplete. The top ten hold roughly 1.3% of the sample, which has 200,000 to 250,000 clones, about 83% seen once.

The chain employs TRBV5-1 and TRBJ2-5, with 9 positions matching TRBD2. What was sequenced was peripheral blood. The receptor comes from a woman in her twenties or thirties with COVID-19, enrolled during active disease. The CDR3 loop is CASSRSSGMLLETQYF. CDR3 bases: TGCGCCAGCAGCCGATCTAGCGGGATGCTCCTAGAGACCCAGTACTTC.